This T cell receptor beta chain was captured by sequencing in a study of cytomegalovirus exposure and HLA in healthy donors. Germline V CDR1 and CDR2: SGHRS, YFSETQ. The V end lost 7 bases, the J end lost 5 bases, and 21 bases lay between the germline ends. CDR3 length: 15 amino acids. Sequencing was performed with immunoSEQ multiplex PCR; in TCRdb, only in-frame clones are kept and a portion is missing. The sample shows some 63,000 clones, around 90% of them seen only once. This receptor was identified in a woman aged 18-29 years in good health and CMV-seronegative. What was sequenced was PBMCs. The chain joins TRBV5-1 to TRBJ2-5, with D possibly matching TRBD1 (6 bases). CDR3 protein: CASDSTAGVRETQYF. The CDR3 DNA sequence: TGCGCCAGCGACTCGACGGCAGGGGTGCGGGAGACCCAGTACTTC.